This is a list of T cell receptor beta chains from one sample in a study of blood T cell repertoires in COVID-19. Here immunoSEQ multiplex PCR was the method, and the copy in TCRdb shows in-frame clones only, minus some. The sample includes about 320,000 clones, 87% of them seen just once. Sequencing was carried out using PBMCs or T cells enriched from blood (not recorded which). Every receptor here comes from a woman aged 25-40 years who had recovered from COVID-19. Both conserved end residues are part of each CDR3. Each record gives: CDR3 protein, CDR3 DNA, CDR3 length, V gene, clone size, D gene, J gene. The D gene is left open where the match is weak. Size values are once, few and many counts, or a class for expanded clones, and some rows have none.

CDR3: CASSLSTGRGETQYF
DNA: TGTGCCAGCAGCTTATCGACAGGGAGAGGAGAGACCCAGTACTTC
length: 15
V: TRBV11-2
size: NA
D: TRBD1
J: TRBJ2-5

CDR3: CASSAGQGAAGYTF
DNA: TGTGCCAGCAGCGCGGGACAGGGGGCGGCTGGCTACACCTTC
length: 14
V: TRBV5-4
size: NA
D: TRBD1
J: TRBJ1-2

CDR3: CASSQEGPEAFF
DNA: TGTGCCAGCAGCCAAGAGGGTCCTGAAGCTTTCTTT
length: 12
V: TRBV13
size: large
D: NA
J: TRBJ1-1

CDR3: CSAGEGNTIYF
DNA: TGCAGTGCCGGGGAGGGAAACACCATATATTTT
length: 11
V: TRBV20-1
size: NA
D: NA
J: TRBJ1-3

CDR3: CASFFPWTSEGRDTIYF
DNA: TGTGCCTCGTTTTTCCCTTGGACCTCTGAAGGCAGGGACACCATATATTTT
length: 17
V: TRBV30
size: NA
D: NA
J: TRBJ1-3

CDR3: CASSPRDSNQPQHF
DNA: TGTGCCAGCAGTCCCCGGGATAGCAATCAGCCCCAGCATTTT
length: 14
V: TRBV6-5
size: NA
D: NA
J: TRBJ1-5

CDR3: CASSSQAGLVADTQYF
DNA: TGTGCCAGCAGTTCCCAGGCGGGACTCGTCGCAGATACGCAGTATTTT
length: 16
V: TRBV6-5
size: NA
D: NA
J: TRBJ2-3

CDR3: CASSLGTGDSPLHF
DNA: TGCGCCAGCAGCTTGGGGACAGGGGATTCACCCCTCCACTTT
length: 14
V: TRBV5-1
size: NA
D: TRBD1
J: TRBJ1-6

CDR3: CASSYRTGDGYTF
DNA: TGTGCCAGCAGTTACCGGACAGGTGATGGCTACACCTTC
length: 13
V: TRBV6-5
size: NA
D: TRBD1
J: TRBJ1-2

CDR3: CASSPNPGDTQYF
DNA: TGTGCCAGCAGCCCCAATCCGGGGGATACGCAGTATTTT
length: 13
V: TRBV4-2
size: NA
D: NA
J: TRBJ2-3

CDR3: CASSLTGDTGELFF
DNA: TGTGCCAGCAGTTTAACAGGGGACACCGGGGAGCTGTTTTTT
length: 14
V: TRBV27
size: NA
D: TRBD1
J: TRBJ2-2

CDR3: CASSLARGPEKLFF
DNA: TGTGCCAGCAGCTTAGCCAGGGGGCCGGAAAAACTGTTTTTT
length: 14
V: TRBV7-9
size: NA
D: TRBD1
J: TRBJ1-4

CDR3: CASSQGKGIEFF
DNA: TGTGCCAGCAGCCAAGGGAAGGGGATAGAGTTCTTC
length: 12
V: TRBV3-1/TRBV3-2
size: NA
D: NA
J: TRBJ2-1

CDR3: CASSPQGVYGYTF
DNA: TGTGCCAGCAGCCCACAGGGAGTCTATGGCTACACCTTC
length: 13
V: TRBV11-1
size: NA
D: NA
J: TRBJ1-2

CDR3: CSALSRDTEAFF
DNA: TGCAGCGCGCTCAGTCGGGACACTGAAGCTTTCTTT
length: 12
V: TRBV29-1
size: NA
D: NA
J: TRBJ1-1

CDR3: CASSLPKTGPYNEQFF
DNA: TGCGCCAGCAGCTTGCCCAAGACAGGGCCCTACAATGAGCAGTTCTTC
length: 16
V: TRBV5-1
size: few
D: TRBD1
J: TRBJ2-1

CDR3: CASSLGQEIYGYTF
DNA: TGTGCCAGCAGCTTAGGACAGGAAATTTATGGCTACACCTTC
length: 14
V: TRBV2
size: NA
D: TRBD1
J: TRBJ1-2

CDR3: CASASPMGAGVGKLFF
DNA: TGTGCCAGCGCATCCCCTATGGGCGCAGGGGTTGGAAAACTGTTTTTT
length: 16
V: TRBV19
size: once
D: NA
J: TRBJ1-4

CDR3: CASSLQGLGGELFF
DNA: TGCGCCAGCAGCTTACAGGGATTGGGCGGGGAGCTGTTTTTT
length: 14
V: TRBV4-3
size: NA
D: NA
J: TRBJ2-2

CDR3: CASSPDGSSYNSPLHF
DNA: TGTGCCAGCAGCCCCGATGGGAGCTCCTATAATTCACCCCTCCACTTT
length: 16
V: TRBV13
size: NA
D: NA
J: TRBJ1-6

CDR3: CASSIGPRDTQYF
DNA: TGTGCCAGTAGTATAGGCCCGAGAGATACGCAGTATTTT
length: 13
V: TRBV19
size: NA
D: NA
J: TRBJ2-3